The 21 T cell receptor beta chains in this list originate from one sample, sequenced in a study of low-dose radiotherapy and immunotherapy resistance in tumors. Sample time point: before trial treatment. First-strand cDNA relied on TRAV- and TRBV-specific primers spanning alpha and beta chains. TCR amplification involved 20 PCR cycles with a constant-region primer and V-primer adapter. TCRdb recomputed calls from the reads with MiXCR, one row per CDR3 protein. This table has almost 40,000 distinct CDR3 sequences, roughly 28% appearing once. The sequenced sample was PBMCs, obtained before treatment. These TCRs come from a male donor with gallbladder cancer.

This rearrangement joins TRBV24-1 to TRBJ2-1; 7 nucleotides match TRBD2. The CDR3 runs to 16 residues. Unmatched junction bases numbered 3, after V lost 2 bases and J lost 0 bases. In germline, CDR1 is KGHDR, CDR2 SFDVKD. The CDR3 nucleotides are TGTGCCACCAGTGATTCCGGGGGGAGCTCCTACAATGAGCAGTTCTTC. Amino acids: CATSDSGGSSYNEQFF.

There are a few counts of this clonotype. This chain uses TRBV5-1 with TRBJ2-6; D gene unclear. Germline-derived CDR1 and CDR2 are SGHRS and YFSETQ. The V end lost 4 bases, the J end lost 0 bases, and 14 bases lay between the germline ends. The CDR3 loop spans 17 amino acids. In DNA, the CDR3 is TGCGCCAGCAGCCCAGGCGACACCCTCTCTGGGGCCAACGTCCTGACTTTC. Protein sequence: CASSPGDTLSGANVLTF.

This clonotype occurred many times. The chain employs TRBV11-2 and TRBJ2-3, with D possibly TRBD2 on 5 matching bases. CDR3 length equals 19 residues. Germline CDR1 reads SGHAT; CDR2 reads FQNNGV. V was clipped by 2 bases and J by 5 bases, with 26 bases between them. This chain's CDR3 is CASSLQFRVHPNTRDTQYF. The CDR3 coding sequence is TGTGCCAGCAGCTTACAATTCCGGGTCCACCCGAATACTAGAGATACGCAGTATTTT.

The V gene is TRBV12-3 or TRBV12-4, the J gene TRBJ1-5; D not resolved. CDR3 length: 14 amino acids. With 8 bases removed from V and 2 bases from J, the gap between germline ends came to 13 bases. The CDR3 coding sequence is TGTGCCAGCGGAAAACTTGGGGGCAATCAGCCCCAGCATTTT. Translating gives CASGKLGGNQPQHF.

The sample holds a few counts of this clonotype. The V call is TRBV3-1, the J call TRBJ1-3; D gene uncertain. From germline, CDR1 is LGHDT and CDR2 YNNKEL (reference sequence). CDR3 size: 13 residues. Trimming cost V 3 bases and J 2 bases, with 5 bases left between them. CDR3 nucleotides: TGTGCCAGCAGCCAGGAGACTGGAAACACCATATATTTT. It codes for CASSQETGNTIYF.

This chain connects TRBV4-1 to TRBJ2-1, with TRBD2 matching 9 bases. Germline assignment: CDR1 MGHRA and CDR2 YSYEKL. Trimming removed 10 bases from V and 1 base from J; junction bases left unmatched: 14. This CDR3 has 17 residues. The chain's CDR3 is CATSGGPERLSYNEQFF. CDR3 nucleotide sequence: TGCGCCACGAGCGGGGGGCCAGAGCGGTTATCCTACAATGAGCAGTTCTTC.

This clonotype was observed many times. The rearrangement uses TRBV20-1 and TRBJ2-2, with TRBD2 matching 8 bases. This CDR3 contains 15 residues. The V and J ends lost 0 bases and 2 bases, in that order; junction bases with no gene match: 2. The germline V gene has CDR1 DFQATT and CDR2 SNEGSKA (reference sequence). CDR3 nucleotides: TGCAGTGCTAGAGAGCTAGCGGGCAACACCGGGGAGCTGTTTTTT. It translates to CSARELAGNTGELFF.

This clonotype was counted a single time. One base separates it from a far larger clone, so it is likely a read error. CDR3 DNA: TGTGCCAGCAGTGAAAGCATATACGAGCAGTTCTTC. This encodes CASSESIYEQFF. This chain joins TRBV6-2 or TRBV6-3 and TRBJ2-1, with D hard to call. Germline loops: CDR1 MNHEY, CDR2 SVGEGT. V was trimmed by 5 bases and J by 10 bases, leaving 12 bases between them. This CDR3 has 12 amino acids.

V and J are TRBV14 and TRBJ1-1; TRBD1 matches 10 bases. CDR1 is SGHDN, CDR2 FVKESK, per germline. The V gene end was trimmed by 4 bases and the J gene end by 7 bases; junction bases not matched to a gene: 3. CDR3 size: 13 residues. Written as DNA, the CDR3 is TGTGCCAGCAGCCCACGGACAGGGGGTGAAGCTTTCTTT. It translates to CASSPRTGGEAFF.

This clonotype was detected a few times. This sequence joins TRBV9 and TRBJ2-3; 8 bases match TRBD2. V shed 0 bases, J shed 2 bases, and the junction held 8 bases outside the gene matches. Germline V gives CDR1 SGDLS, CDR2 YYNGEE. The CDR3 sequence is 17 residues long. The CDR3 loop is CASSVAPTSGYTDTQYF. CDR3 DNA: TGTGCCAGCAGCGTAGCTCCTACTAGCGGATACACAGATACGCAGTATTTT.

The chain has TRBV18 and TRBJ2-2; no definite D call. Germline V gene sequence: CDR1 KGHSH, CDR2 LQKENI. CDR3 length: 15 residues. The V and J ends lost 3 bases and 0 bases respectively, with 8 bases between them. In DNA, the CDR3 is TGTGCCAGCTCACCGGACCGACCGAACACCGGGGAGCTGTTTTTT. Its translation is CASSPDRPNTGELFF.

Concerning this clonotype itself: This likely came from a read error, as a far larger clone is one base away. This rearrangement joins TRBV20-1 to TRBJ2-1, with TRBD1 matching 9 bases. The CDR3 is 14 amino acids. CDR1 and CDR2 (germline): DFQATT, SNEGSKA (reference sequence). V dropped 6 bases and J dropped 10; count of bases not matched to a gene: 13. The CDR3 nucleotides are TGCAGTGCGTCCTCCGGGACAGGGACCTACGAGCAGTTCTTC. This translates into CSASSGTGTYEQFF.

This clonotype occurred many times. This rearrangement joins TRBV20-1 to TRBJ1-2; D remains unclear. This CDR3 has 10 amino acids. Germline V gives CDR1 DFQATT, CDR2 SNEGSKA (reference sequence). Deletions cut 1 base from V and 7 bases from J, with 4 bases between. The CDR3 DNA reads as TGCAGTGCTAGAGTTCCTGGCTACACCTTC. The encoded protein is CSARVPGYTF.

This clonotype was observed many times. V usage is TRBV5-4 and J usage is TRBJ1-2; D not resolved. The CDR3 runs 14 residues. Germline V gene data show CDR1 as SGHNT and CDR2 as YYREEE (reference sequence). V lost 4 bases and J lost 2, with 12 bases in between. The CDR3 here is CASSPEAKNYGYTF. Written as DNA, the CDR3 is TGTGCCAGCAGCCCGGAGGCCAAGAACTATGGCTACACCTTC.

This CDR3 is CASSRPGLAGGAEQFF. The CDR3 DNA follows: TGTGCCAGCAGCCGACCCGGGCTAGCGGGGGGTGCTGAGCAGTTCTTC. The chain uses TRBV14 and TRBJ2-1; 11 bases match TRBD2. Germline lookup yields CDR1 SGHDN and CDR2 FVKESK. J was trimmed by 9 bases and V by 4 bases; bases with no gene match: 11. The CDR3 loop spans 16 amino acids.

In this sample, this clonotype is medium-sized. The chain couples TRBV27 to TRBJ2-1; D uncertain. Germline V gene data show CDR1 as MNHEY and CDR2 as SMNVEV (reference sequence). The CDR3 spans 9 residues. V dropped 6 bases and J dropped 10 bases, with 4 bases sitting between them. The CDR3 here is CASSLEQFF. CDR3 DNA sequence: TGTGCCAGCAGCCTAGAGCAGTTCTTC.

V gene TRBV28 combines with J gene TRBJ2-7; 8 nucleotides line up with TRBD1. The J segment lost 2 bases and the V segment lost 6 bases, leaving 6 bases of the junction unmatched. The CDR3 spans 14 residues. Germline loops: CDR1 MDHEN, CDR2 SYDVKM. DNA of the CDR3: TGTGCCAGCAGCCCGGGACAGGCTGCCTACGAGCAGTACTTC. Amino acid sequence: CASSPGQAAYEQYF.

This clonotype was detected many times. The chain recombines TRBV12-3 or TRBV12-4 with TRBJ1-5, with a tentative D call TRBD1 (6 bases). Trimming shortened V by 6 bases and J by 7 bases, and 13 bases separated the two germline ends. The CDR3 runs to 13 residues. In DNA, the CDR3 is TGTGCCAGCAGGGGGACAAGGGACCAGCCCCAGCATTTT. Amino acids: CASRGTRDQPQHF.

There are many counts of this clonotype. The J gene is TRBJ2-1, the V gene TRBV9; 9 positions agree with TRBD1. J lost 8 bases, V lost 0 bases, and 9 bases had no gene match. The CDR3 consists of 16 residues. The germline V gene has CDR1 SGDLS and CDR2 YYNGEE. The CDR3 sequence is CASSVGDRGTIHEQFF. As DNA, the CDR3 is TGTGCCAGCAGCGTAGGTGACAGGGGGACTATACATGAGCAGTTCTTC.

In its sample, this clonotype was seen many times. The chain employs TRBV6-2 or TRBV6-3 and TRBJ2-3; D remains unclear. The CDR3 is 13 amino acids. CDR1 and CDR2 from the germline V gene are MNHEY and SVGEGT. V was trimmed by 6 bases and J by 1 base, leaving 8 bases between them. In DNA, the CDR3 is TGTGCCAGCAGGCGTACTGGCACAGATACGCAGTATTTT. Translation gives CASRRTGTDTQYF.

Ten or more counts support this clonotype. CDR3 protein: CASSLSQSYGYTF. The DNA for the CDR3 is TGTGCCAGCAGTTTATCACAGTCCTATGGCTACACCTTC. The rearrangement joins TRBV28 to TRBJ1-2; D call uncertain. Germline-derived CDR1 and CDR2 are MDHEN and SYDVKM. CDR3 length: 13 residues. The ends were cut back, 1 base at V and 4 bases at J, with 7 bases in the middle.